What follows are 25 T cell receptor beta chains derived from one specimen sequenced in a study of blood T cell repertoires in COVID-19. Repertoires were generated with immunoSEQ multiplex PCR, while TCRdb's copy carries only in-frame clones and drops some. This table has over 250,000 clones, roughly 80% appearing once. Specimen: PBMCs or T cells enriched from blood (not recorded which). The receptors here all came from a man in his forties who had been exposed to COVID-19.

This chain uses TRBV27 with TRBJ1-5; possibly TRBD1 for D (6 bases). Germline V lookup: CDR1 MNHEY, CDR2 SMNVEV (reference sequence). V shed 6 bases and J shed 3 bases, with 18 bases lying between them. CDR3 length equals 16 residues. The CDR3 loop is CASRRFRDIANQPQHF. For the CDR3, the DNA is TGTGCCAGCAGGCGATTCCGGGACATCGCCAATCAGCCCCAGCATTTT.

The sample holds one count of this clone. J is TRBJ2-3 and V is TRBV5-1; D is ambiguous. This CDR3 region has 15 residues. Germline CDR1 and CDR2: SGHRS and YFSETQ. V was trimmed by 4 bases and J by 0 bases, leaving 12 bases between them. The CDR3 nucleotides are TGCGCCAGCAGCCGTCTAGAGTCGAGCACAGATACGCAGTATTTT. Its protein is CASSRLESSTDTQYF.

The gene calls are TRBV11-2 and TRBJ2-7; D remains unclear. Looked up from germline, CDR1 is SGHAT and CDR2 is FQNNGV. The CDR3 loop spans 13 amino acids. V was cut by 5 bases and J by 6 bases, with 14 bases left in between. In DNA, the CDR3 is TGTGCCAGCAGCCTCGGGTTGACCGGCGAGCAGTACTTC. Protein: CASSLGLTGEQYF.

The gene calls are TRBV19 and TRBJ1-1, with 7 positions matching TRBD1. Unmatched junction bases numbered 9, after V lost 3 bases and J lost 5 bases. Germline V gene sequence: CDR1 LNHDA, CDR2 SQIVND (reference sequence). The CDR3 is made up of 15 amino acids. The CDR3 loop is CASSIKEGAPTEAFF. The CDR3, as DNA: TGTGCCAGTAGTATTAAGGAGGGGGCGCCGACTGAAGCTTTCTTT.

V and J are TRBV24-1 and TRBJ1-2, with D hard to call. V gave up 4 bases and J gave up 5 bases, with 7 bases separating them. Germline V gene sequence: CDR1 KGHDR, CDR2 SFDVKD. CDR3 length: 12 residues. CDR3 protein: CATSETDYGYTF. DNA for the CDR3: TGTGCCACCAGTGAGACTGATTATGGCTACACCTTC.

The genes are TRBV7-2 and TRBJ2-5, with D tentatively TRBD1 (5 bases). This CDR3 has 15 amino acids. Germline V gives CDR1 SGHTA, CDR2 FQGNSA. V dropped 4 bases and J dropped 7 bases, with 19 bases sitting between them. Here the CDR3 DNA reads TGTGCCAGCAGCTCGGACACGCGTCTCGAAGGGACCCAGTACTTC. Translating gives CASSSDTRLEGTQYF.

The chain combines TRBV19 with TRBJ2-7, with 7 bases that match TRBD1. V shed 1 base and J 6 bases; nucleotides not matched to a gene: 6. CDR1 and CDR2 from the germline V gene are LNHDA and SQIVND (reference sequence). CDR3 length: 14 residues. Here the CDR3 reads CASSIGKGGFEQYF. The CDR3 bases are TGTGCCAGTAGTATAGGGAAAGGGGGCTTCGAGCAGTACTTC.

This clone was found a few times. This rearrangement joins TRBV6-5 to TRBJ2-7, with 8 bases that match TRBD2. Germline assignment: CDR1 MNHEY and CDR2 SVGAGI. With V trimmed by 8 bases and J by 4 bases, 10 bases remained unmatched. The CDR3 consists of 14 residues. In DNA, the CDR3 is TGTGCCAGCCTGTATGGCGGGAGGTCATACGAGCAGTACTTC. It encodes CASLYGGRSYEQYF.

Note on this clone: This sample includes further DNA sequences coding for the same CDR3. The chain links TRBV5-1 to TRBJ2-1; possible D gene TRBD2, 5 bases. Germline V lookup: CDR1 SGHRS, CDR2 YFSETQ. This CDR3 has 14 residues. Trimming took off 5 bases at V and 8 bases at J, with 17 bases between the two ends. CDR3 protein: CASRGSKGPHEQFF. In DNA, the CDR3 is TGCGCCAGCAGGGGGAGTAAGGGTCCCCATGAGCAGTTCTTC.

V usage is TRBV2 and J usage is TRBJ1-2; maybe TRBD1 (5 bases). The CDR3 sequence is 13 residues long. CDR1 and CDR2 from the germline V gene are SNHLY and FYNNEI. The V end was cut by 3 bases, the J end by 6 bases, with 11 bases between. The CDR3 bases are TGTGCCAGCAGTGACAGGGTAGGAGATGGCTACACCTTC. Its protein product is CASSDRVGDGYTF. The whole variable domain, filled in from reference TRBV2 and TRBJ1-2, reads EPEVTQTPSHQVTQMGQEVILRCVPISNHLYFYWYRQILGQKVEFLVSFYNNEISEKSEIFDDQFSVERPDGSNFTLKIRSTKLEDSAMYFCASSDRVGDGYTFGSGTRLTVV.

This chain links TRBV12-3 or TRBV12-4 with TRBJ1-5, with D tentatively TRBD1 (5 bases). The CDR3 loop spans 13 amino acids. Trimming took 3 bases from V and 9 from J, leaving 12 bases between them. This CDR3 is CASSFGAAGPQHF. The CDR3 DNA reads as TGTGCCAGCAGTTTTGGGGCTGCTGGGCCCCAGCATTTT.

This CDR3 reads CATSREGAGRRFNYGYTF. The CDR3 DNA sequence: TGTGCCACCAGCAGAGAGGGGGCAGGACGCAGATTTAACTATGGCTACACCTTC. The chain carries TRBV15 and TRBJ1-2; D might be TRBD1 (6 bases). V lost 0 bases to trimming and J lost 1 base, with 18 bases between them. The germline gives CDR1 LNHNV, CDR2 YYDKDF (reference sequence). CDR3 length: 18 amino acids.

The chain joins TRBV6-6 to TRBJ2-7; possible D gene TRBD1, 6 bases. The V end lost 0 bases, the J end lost 5 bases, and 11 bases lay between the germline ends. The CDR3 has 14 residues. CDR1 is MNHNY, CDR2 SVGAGI, per germline (reference sequence). The chain's CDR3 is CASSYSGTNNEQYF. Here the CDR3 DNA reads TGTGCCAGCAGTTACTCCGGGACAAACAACGAGCAGTACTTC.

The V call is TRBV3-1 (or the pseudogene TRBV3-2), the J call TRBJ2-1; D remains ambiguous. Germline lookup yields CDR1 LGHDT and CDR2 YNNKEL (reference sequence). Deletions cut 3 bases from V and 7 bases from J, with 7 bases between. The CDR3 loop spans 12 amino acids. As DNA, the CDR3 is TGTGCCAGCAGCCAGGTCCGGAATGAGCAGTTCTTC. Its translation is CASSQVRNEQFF.

The V call is TRBV18, the J call TRBJ2-7, with a tentative D call TRBD1 (5 bases). CDR1 is KGHSH, CDR2 LQKENI, per germline. The CDR3 has 14 amino acids. Trimming cost V 6 bases and J 7 bases, with 19 bases left between them. The DNA of the CDR3 is TGTGCCAGCTCCGGCCGGACCAAACCAGGGGAGCAGTACTTC. Amino acids: CASSGRTKPGEQYF.

The chain employs TRBV30 and TRBJ2-1, with D perhaps TRBD1 (6 bases). Trimming cost V 5 bases and J 6 bases, with 20 bases left between them. This CDR3 is built from 15 residues. Germline CDR1 reads GTSNPN; CDR2 reads SVGIG (reference sequence). The CDR3 region is CAWLGMGQRSNEQFF. The DNA of the CDR3 is TGTGCCTGGTTGGGTATGGGACAAAGGTCCAATGAGCAGTTCTTC.

V is TRBV11-2 and J is TRBJ1-2; 7 bases line up with TRBD1. Germline V gene lookup returns CDR1 SGHAT and CDR2 FQNNGV. This CDR3 spans 14 amino acids. V trimming: 0 bases; J trimming: 4 bases; junction bases outside the gene matches: 2. CDR3 in amino acids: CASSLDGTAYGYTF. CDR3 bases: TGTGCCAGCAGCTTAGATGGGACAGCCTATGGCTACACCTTC.

The chain uses TRBV6-5 and TRBJ1-4; D ambiguous. This CDR3 has 15 residues. The V gene's germline CDR1 is MNHEY and CDR2 SVGAGI. Trimming cost V 2 bases and J 4 bases, with 11 bases left between them. The CDR3 DNA follows: TGTGCCAGCAGTTACGACGGAGAGAGTAATGAAAAACTGTTTTTT. This gives the protein CASSYDGESNEKLFF.

J is TRBJ2-7 and V is TRBV30; D perhaps matches TRBD1 (6 bases). This CDR3 comprises 12 residues. The V and J ends lost 8 bases and 2 bases respectively, with 13 bases between them. From germline, CDR1 is GTSNPN and CDR2 SVGIG (reference sequence). The DNA for the CDR3 is TGTGCCACTTCGGACAGAGCCTACGAGCAGTACTTC. It is translated as CATSDRAYEQYF. The entire variable domain, with the rest obtained from reference TRBV30 and TRBJ2-7, is as follows: SQTIHQWPATLVQPVGSPLSLECTVEGTSNPNLYWYRQAAGRGLQLLFYSVGIGQISSEVPQNLSASRPQDRQFILSSKKLLLSDSGFYLCATSDRAYEQYFGPGTRLTVT.

The chain joins TRBV2 to TRBJ1-3; no clear D gene. The CDR3 has 15 amino acids. Per the germline V gene, CDR1 is SNHLY and CDR2 is FYNNEI. The V gene lost 3 bases and the J gene lost 0 bases, with 9 bases spanning the gap. The CDR3 DNA reads as TGTGCCAGCAGTGACTTCCCTTTCTCTGGAAACACCATATATTTT. It is translated as CASSDFPFSGNTIYF.

This clone was picked up a small number of times. The CDR3 is CASSGQRGALNEQFF. The CDR3 nucleotides read TGTGCCAGCAGTGGTCAGCGGGGGGCCCTCAATGAGCAGTTCTTC. The rearrangement uses TRBV2 and TRBJ2-1; 9 bases map to TRBD2. V lost 4 bases and J lost 6; bases outside the gene matches: 7. The germline V gene has CDR1 SNHLY and CDR2 FYNNEI. This CDR3 comprises 15 residues.

The chain joins TRBV11-2 to TRBJ2-3, with D possibly TRBD2 on 6 matching bases. V dropped 4 bases and J dropped 6 bases, with 14 bases sitting between them. Germline values: CDR1 SGHAT, CDR2 FQNNGV. The CDR3 length is 14 residues. CDR3 DNA sequence: TGTGCCAGCAGCTCAATGGGGACTTCCGATACGCAGTATTTT. It yields the protein CASSSMGTSDTQYF.

The genes are TRBV11-2 and TRBJ1-3; 8 positions match TRBD1. With 6 bases clipped from V and 1 base from J, the junction kept 14 bases outside the gene matches. The CDR3 is 18 residues long. The germline gives CDR1 SGHAT, CDR2 FQNNGV. CDR3 sequence reads: CASRRPGQDPRSGNTIYF. The DNA of the CDR3 is TGTGCCAGCAGGAGACCGGGACAGGACCCTCGTTCTGGAAACACCATATATTTT.

The CDR3 region has the DNA TGCAGCGTCGACGACAGTAATGAAAAACTGTTTTTT. The encoded protein is CSVDDSNEKLFF. This chain uses TRBV29-1 with TRBJ1-4; the D gene is possibly TRBD1 (5 bases). CDR1 and CDR2 from the germline V gene are SQVTM and ANQGSEA. V shed 6 bases and J shed 4 bases, with 9 bases lying between them. The CDR3 has 12 amino acids. Full variable domain (remainder filled in from reference TRBV29-1 and TRBJ1-4): SAVISQKPSRDICQRGTSLTIQCQVDSQVTMMFWYRQQPGQSLTLIATANQGSEATYESGFVIDKFPISRPNLTFSTLTVSNMSPEDSSIYLCSVDDSNEKLFFGSGTQLSVL.

The chain couples TRBV18 to TRBJ1-5; possibly TRBD1 for D (6 bases). Germline assignment: CDR1 KGHSH and CDR2 LQKENI. The germline V and J ends were trimmed by 3 bases and 7 bases, with 16 bases remaining between them. The CDR3 is 15 amino acids. This chain's CDR3 is CASSPSGSGGQPQHF. CDR3 nucleotides: TGTGCCAGCTCACCCTCGGGGAGTGGGGGCCAGCCCCAGCATTTT. Using reference TRBV18 and TRBJ1-5 for the parts outside the CDR3, the full variable domain is NAGVMQNPRHLVRRRGQEARLRCSPMKGHSHVYWYRQLPEEGLKFMVYLQKENIIDESGMPKERFSAEFPKEGPSILRIQQVVRGDSAAYFCASSPSGSGGQPQHFGDGTRLSIL.